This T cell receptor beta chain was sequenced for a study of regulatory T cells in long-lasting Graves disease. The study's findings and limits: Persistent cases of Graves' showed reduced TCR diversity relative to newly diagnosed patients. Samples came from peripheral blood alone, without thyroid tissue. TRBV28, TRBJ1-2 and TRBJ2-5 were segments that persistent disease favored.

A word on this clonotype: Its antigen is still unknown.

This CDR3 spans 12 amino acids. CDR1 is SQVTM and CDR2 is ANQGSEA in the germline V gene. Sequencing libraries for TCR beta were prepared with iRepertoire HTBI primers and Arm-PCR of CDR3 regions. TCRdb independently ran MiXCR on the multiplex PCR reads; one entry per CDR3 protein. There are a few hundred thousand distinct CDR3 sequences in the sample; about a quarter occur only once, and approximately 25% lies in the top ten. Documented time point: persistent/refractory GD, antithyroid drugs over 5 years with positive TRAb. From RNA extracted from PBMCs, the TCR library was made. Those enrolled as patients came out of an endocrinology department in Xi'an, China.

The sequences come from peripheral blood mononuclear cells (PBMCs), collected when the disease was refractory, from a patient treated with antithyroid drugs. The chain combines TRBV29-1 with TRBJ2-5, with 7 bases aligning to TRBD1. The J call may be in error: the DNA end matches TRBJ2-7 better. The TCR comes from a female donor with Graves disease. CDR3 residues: CSAAGTAYEQYF. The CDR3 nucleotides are TGCAGCGCCGCCGGGACAGCCTACGAGCAGTACTTC.